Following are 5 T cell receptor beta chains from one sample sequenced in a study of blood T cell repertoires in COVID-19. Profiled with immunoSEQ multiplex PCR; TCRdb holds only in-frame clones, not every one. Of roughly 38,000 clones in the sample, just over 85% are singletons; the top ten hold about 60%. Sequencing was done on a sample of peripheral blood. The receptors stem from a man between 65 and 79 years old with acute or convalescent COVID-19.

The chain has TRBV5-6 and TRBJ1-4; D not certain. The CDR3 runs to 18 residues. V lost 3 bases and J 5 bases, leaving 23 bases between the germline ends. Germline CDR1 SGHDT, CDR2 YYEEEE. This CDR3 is CASSWFLEQPERNEKLFF. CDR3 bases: TGTGCCAGCAGCTGGTTCCTAGAACAACCCGAGAGAAATGAAAAACTGTTTTTT. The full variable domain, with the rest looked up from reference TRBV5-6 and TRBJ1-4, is DAGVTQSPTHLIKTRGQQVTLRCSPKSGHDTVSWYQQALGQGPQFIFQYYEEEERQRGNFPDRFSGHQFPNYSSELNVNALLLGDSALYLCASSWFLEQPERNEKLFFGSGTQLSVL.

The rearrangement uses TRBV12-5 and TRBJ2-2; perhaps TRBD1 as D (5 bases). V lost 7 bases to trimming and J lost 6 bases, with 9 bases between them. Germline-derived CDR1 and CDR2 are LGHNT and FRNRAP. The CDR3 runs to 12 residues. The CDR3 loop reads CASARDSGELFF. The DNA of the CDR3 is TGTGCTAGTGCCAGGGATTCCGGGGAGCTGTTTTTT.

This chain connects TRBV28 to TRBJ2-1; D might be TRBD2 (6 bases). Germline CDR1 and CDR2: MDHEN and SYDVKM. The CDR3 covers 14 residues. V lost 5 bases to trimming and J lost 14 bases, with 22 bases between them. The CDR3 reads CASSPPASARTKFF. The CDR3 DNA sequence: TGTGCCAGCAGTCCCCCGGCTAGCGCCCGGACAAAGTTCTTC.

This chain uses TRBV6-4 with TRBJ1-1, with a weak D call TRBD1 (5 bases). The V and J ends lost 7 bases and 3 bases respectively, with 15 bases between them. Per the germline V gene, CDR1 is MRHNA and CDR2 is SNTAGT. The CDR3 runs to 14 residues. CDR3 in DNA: TGTGCCAGCAAATTACAGGACGTAGACACTGAAGCTTTCTTT. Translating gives CASKLQDVDTEAFF.

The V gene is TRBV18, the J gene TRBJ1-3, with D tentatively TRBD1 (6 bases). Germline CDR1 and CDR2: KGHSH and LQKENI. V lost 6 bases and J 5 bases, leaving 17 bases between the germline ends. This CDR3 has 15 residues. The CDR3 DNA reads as TGTGCCAGCTCCCCCGCAAAGGGGGAGAGAAACACCATATATTTT. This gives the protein CASSPAKGERNTIYF.